The 8 T cell receptor beta chains listed next were all sequenced from one sample in a study of long-term antiretroviral therapy in people with HIV (dated by TCRdb to between 2021 and 2022). The immunoSEQ hsTCRB v3.0 assay was used at survey level resolution to sequence the TRB variable region. Held by TCRdb, this immuneACCESS table contains in-frame sequences only and omits some clones. Under half of the omission traces to an unresolved V gene where checked; the cause of the rest is unknown. The sample table contains some 23,000 clones; only one count was recorded for 70% to 85% of them. The ten largest clonotypes hold about 9.1% of the sample. The source material was unsorted PBMCs, sampled 1.2 years after starting antiretroviral therapy. The receptors were gathered from a woman aged 40 to 49 with HIV.

The CDR3 here is CASSQVSYEQYF. The CDR3 DNA reads TGTGCCAGCAGCCAAGTCTCATACGAGCAGTACTTC. The chain combines TRBV7-9 with TRBJ2-7; D unclear. The CDR3 has 12 amino acids. CDR1 and CDR2 (germline): SEHNR, FQNEAQ (reference sequence). Trimming removed 5 bases from V and 4 bases from J, with 9 bases in between.

The chain employs TRBV4-3 and TRBJ2-7; the D gene is possibly TRBD1 (5 bases). Trimming cost V 2 bases and J 4 bases, with 15 bases left between them. Germline CDR1 and CDR2: LGHNA and YSLEER. The CDR3 length is 15 residues. The CDR3 coding sequence is TGCGCCAGCAGCCAACTGGGGCAGCCTACGTACGAGCAGTACTTC. Residues: CASSQLGQPTYEQYF.

This clone came up a few times. The DNA of the CDR3 is TGTGCCAGCTCACCAGAGGAGGGAGGGGCTTTCTTT. Its translation is CASSPEEGGAFF. The chain couples TRBV18 to TRBJ1-1, with D hard to call. Trimming took off 2 bases at V and 11 bases at J, with 12 bases between the two ends. Germline lookup yields CDR1 KGHSH and CDR2 LQKENI. The CDR3 is 12 residues long.

The chain links TRBV18 to TRBJ2-4, with D unclear. This CDR3 region has 12 residues. The V gene's germline CDR1 is KGHSH and CDR2 LQKENI. Trimming took 1 base from V and 10 from J, leaving 8 bases between them. CDR3 in amino acids: CASSPLGRIQYF. In nucleotides, the CDR3 is TGTGCCAGCTCACCACTGGGCCGAATTCAGTACTTC.

This chain connects TRBV15 to TRBJ2-3; 10 bases align to TRBD2. CDR1 and CDR2 from the germline V gene are LNHNV and YYDKDF (reference sequence). Losses at the gene ends were 0 bases for V and 5 bases for J; bases not matched to a gene: 5. The CDR3 length is 16 residues. In DNA, the CDR3 is TGTGCCACCAGCAGAGAAATAGCGGGAGGCGAAGATACGCAGTATTTT. Translating gives CATSREIAGGEDTQYF.

The J gene is TRBJ1-2, the V gene TRBV5-4, with 7 positions matching TRBD1. CDR3 size: 15 residues. The germline gives CDR1 SGHNT, CDR2 YYREEE (reference sequence). The V and J ends lost 4 bases and 5 bases, in that order; junction bases with no gene match: 11. CDR3 region: CASSAGQSPFYGYTF. CDR3 sequence (DNA): TGTGCCAGCAGCGCGGGACAGTCTCCATTTTATGGCTACACCTTC.

This chain links TRBV2 with TRBJ1-4, with D possibly being TRBD1 (5 bases). Germline CDR1 reads SNHLY; CDR2 reads FYNNEI. The length of the CDR3 is 16 residues. The V end lost 7 bases, the J end lost 7 bases, and 22 bases lay between the germline ends. DNA for the CDR3: TGTGCCAGCATCGTGACAGAATTGGCGTCTAGTGAAAAACTGTTTTTT. Protein: CASIVTELASSEKLFF.

The CDR3 DNA reads as TGTGCCAGCAGCCGACAATCGGGGCTTAGCTCCTACGAGCAGTACTTC. It translates to CASSRQSGLSSYEQYF. The chain employs TRBV7-8 and TRBJ2-7, with D perhaps given as TRBD1 or TRBD2 (5 bases each). Trimming took 5 bases from V and 0 from J, leaving 17 bases between them. The CDR3 loop spans 16 amino acids. Germline V lookup: CDR1 SGHVS, CDR2 FQNEAQ.